This T cell receptor beta chain was identified in a study of OX40 agonist ivuxolimab in advanced cancers. Study-wide background: Of the participants, 40% to 50% had some prior anti-PD-1, anti-PD-L1 or anti-CTLA-4 therapy, which was allowed. Regarding the study as a whole: Among expanded peripheral T cells, antigen specificity went undetermined. CD4+ and CD8+ blood T cells expanded clonally by week 6 at 0.1 to 3.0 mg/kg.

Measured with immunoSEQ multiplex PCR; TCRdb has only the in-frame clones, and not every one. Among about 21,000 clones, approximately 73% were seen once, and the ten largest hold 8% to 10%. The CDR3 covers 15 residues. V lost 6 bases to trimming and J lost 0 bases, with 15 bases between them. Germline V gene lookup returns CDR1 MNHEY and CDR2 SVGAGI. As for this clone: No antigen is known for it.

The starting material was CD4+ or CD8+ T cells sorted from blood, obtained in a trial of the OX40 agonist ivuxolimab. This receptor was identified in an adult with an advanced solid tumor such as melanoma, head and neck, liver or kidney cancer. This chain uses TRBV6-5 with TRBJ2-7; D is perhaps TRBD2 (6 bases). For the CDR3, the DNA is TGTGCCAGCAGCCCTTCTTACGGGGGCTCCTACGAGCAGTACTTC. It specifies CASSPSYGGSYEQYF.